These 3 T cell receptor beta chains originate from one sample sequenced in a study of blood T cell repertoires in COVID-19. Profiling relied on immunoSEQ multiplex PCR, and the TCRdb table lists in-frame clones only, not all of them. Altogether under 150,000 clones are present, about 90% being singletons, with the ten largest covering about 17%. Sequencing was carried out using peripheral blood. Receptor source: a woman between 50 and 59 years old who had recovered from COVID-19.

V is TRBV4-2 and J is TRBJ2-1, with 11 bases identical to TRBD2. CDR1 and CDR2 from the germline V gene are LGHNA and YNFKEQ. Trimming at V came to 0 bases and at J to 0 bases, leaving 10 bases not matched to a gene. CDR3 length equals 20 residues. The CDR3 sequence: CASSQDLASGGSSSYNEQFF. CDR3 sequence (DNA): TGTGCCAGCAGCCAAGATTTGGCTAGCGGGGGGTCGAGCTCCTACAATGAGCAGTTCTTC.

The chain uses TRBV18 and TRBJ1-6, with 9 positions matching TRBD1. Germline lookup yields CDR1 KGHSH and CDR2 LQKENI. J gave up 8 bases and V 4 bases, and 6 bases lay outside the gene matches. This CDR3 spans 15 amino acids. CDR3 bases: TGTGCCAGCTCACTCTTAGGGGACAGGGATTCACCCCTCCACTTT. Translated, it gives CASSLLGDRDSPLHF. The whole variable domain, filled in from reference TRBV18 and TRBJ1-6, reads NAGVMQNPRHLVRRRGQEARLRCSPMKGHSHVYWYRQLPEEGLKFMVYLQKENIIDESGMPKERFSAEFPKEGPSILRIQQVVRGDSAAYFCASSLLGDRDSPLHFGNGTRLTVT.

This clone was found once. The gene calls are TRBV3-1 (or the pseudogene TRBV3-2) and TRBJ2-3; 12 bases match TRBD2. The CDR3 has 18 amino acids. CDR1 and CDR2 (germline): LGHDT, YNNKEL (reference sequence). The V segment lost 2 bases and the J segment 2 bases; nucleotides outside the gene matches: 8. CDR3 DNA: TGTGCCAGCAGCCAACCCGGACTAGCGGGGAGGATCACAGATACGCAGTATTTT. Protein sequence: CASSQPGLAGRITDTQYF.